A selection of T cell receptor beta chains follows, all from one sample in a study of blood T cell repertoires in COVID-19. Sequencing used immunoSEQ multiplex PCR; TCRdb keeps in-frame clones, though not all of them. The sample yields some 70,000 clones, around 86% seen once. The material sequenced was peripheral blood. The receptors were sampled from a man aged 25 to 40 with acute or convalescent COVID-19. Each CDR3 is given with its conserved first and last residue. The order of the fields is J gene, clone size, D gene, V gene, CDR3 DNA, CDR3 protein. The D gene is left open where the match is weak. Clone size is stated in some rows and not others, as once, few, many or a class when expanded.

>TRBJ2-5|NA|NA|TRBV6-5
TGTGCCAGTTCCGAGGAGACCCAGTACTTC
CASSEETQYF
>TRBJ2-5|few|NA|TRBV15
TGTGCCACCAGCAGAGAACAGGTGACCCAGTACTTC
CATSREQVTQYF
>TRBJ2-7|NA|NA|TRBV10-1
TGCGCCAGCAGTGGTGAGGTGGTAAACGAGCAGTACTTC
CASSGEVVNEQYF
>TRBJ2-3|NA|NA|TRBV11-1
TGTGCCAGCAGCTCGACTAATACAGATACGCAGTATTTT
CASSSTNTDTQYF
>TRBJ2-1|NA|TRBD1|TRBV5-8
TGTGCCGCACGGACAGGGCAGTTCTTC
CAARTGQFF
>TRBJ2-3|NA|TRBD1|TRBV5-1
TGCGCCAGCAGCTTGGGACAGGGAAACACAGATACGCAGTATTTT
CASSLGQGNTDTQYF
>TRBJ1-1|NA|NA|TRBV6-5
TGTGCCAGCAGTTACGACAGCTTCAACACTGAAGCTTTCTTT
CASSYDSFNTEAFF
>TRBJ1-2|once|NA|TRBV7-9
TGTGCCAGCCGTACCTCAGGCTCCACTAACTATGGCTACACCTTC
CASRTSGSTNYGYTF
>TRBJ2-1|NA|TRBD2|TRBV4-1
TGCGCCAGCAGCCACGCCCTCCCGAGACTAGCCGTCAATGAGCAGTTCTTC
CASSHALPRLAVNEQFF
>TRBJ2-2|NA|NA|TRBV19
TGTGCCAGTAGTAGCGGACAGTACACCGGGGAGCTGTTTTTT
CASSSGQYTGELFF
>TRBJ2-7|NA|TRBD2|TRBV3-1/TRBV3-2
TGTGCCAGCAGCATGGGGACTAGCGGTCTATACGAGCAGTACTTC
CASSMGTSGLYEQYF
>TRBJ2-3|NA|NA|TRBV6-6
TGTGCCAGCAGTCCGACCCTGACGGACATTCGCACAGATACGCAGTATTTT
CASSPTLTDIRTDTQYF
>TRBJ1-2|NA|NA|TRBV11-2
TGTGCCAGCAGCTTATTCACAGGGAACTATGGCTACACCTTC
CASSLFTGNYGYTF
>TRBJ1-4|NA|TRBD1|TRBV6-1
TGTGCCAGCAGTGAAAGGTCCCTGACAGGGAGAACTAATGAAAAACTGTTTTTT
CASSERSLTGRTNEKLFF
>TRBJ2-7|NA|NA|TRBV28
TGTGCCAGCAAGCTTACAGGTACCTACGAGCAGTACTTC
CASKLTGTYEQYF
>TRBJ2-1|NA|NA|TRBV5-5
TGTGCCAGCAGGTATACAGGGATCAATGAGCAGTTCTTC
CASRYTGINEQFF
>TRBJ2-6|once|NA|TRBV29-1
TGCAGCGTGAACAGGGATTCTGGGGCCAACGTCCTGACTTTC
CSVNRDSGANVLTF
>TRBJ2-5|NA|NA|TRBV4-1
TGCGCCAGCAGCCAAGATAGGACTGAGACCCAGTACTTC
CASSQDRTETQYF
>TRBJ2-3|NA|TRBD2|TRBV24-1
TGTGCCACCGCGGGGGGCGGAGCAGATACGCAGTATTTT
CATAGGGADTQYF
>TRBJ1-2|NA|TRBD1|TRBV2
TGTGCCAGCAGTGGACAGGGGGAATACTATGGCTACACCTTC
CASSGQGEYYGYTF
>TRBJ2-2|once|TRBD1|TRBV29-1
TGCAGCGTTAAAACGCTCCCACCCGGCGGACAGGCGGCTGGCGGCACCGGGGAGCTGTTTTTT
CSVKTLPPGGQAAGGTGELFF
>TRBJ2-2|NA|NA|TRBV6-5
TGTGCCAGCAAAACCAGGGGGGCCGGGGAGCTGTTTTTT
CASKTRGAGELFF
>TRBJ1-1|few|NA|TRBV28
TGTGCCACCCACAACGGAGGATATACTGAAGCTTTCTTT
CATHNGGYTEAFF
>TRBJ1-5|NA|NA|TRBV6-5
TGTGCCAGCAGGAGCAACAATCAGCCCCAGCATTTT
CASRSNNQPQHF
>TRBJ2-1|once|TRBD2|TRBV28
TGTGCCAGCAGTTTATTGGCGGGAGGTAAGGAGCAGTTCTTC
CASSLLAGGKEQFF
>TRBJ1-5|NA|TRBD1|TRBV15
TGTGCCACCGGAGAGGGGGCCCATCAGCCCCAGCATTTT
CATGEGAHQPQHF
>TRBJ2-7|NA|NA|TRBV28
TGTGCCAGCACCTACCGCGATAGATCCCACGAGCAGTACTTC
CASTYRDRSHEQYF
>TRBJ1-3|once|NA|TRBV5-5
TGTGCCAGCAGCCTCGTGGAGTTCTCTGGAAACACCATATATTTT
CASSLVEFSGNTIYF